One sample yielded the 18 T cell receptor beta chains listed below, sequenced in a study of OX40 agonist ivuxolimab in advanced cancers. Sequenced by immunoSEQ multiplex PCR; TCRdb stores in-frame clones only, minus some. The repertoire holds roughly 64,000 clones, with approximately 90% as singletons. Material: CD4+ or CD8+ T cells sorted from blood, obtained in a trial of the OX40 agonist ivuxolimab. The receptors stem from an adult with an advanced solid tumor such as melanoma, head and neck, liver or kidney cancer.

There are a few counts of this clone. The chain joins TRBV6-5 to TRBJ1-3, with 7 nucleotides matching TRBD1. The trim removed 5 bases at V and 4 bases at J, leaving 2 bases unmatched. Per the germline V gene, CDR1 is MNHEY and CDR2 is SVGAGI. The CDR3 is made up of 13 amino acids. CDR3 loop: CASSRDRGNTIYF. In DNA form, the CDR3 reads TGTGCCAGCAGTCGGGACAGAGGAAACACCATATATTTT.

The gene calls are TRBV19 and TRBJ1-5; TRBD1 matches 7 bases. J was trimmed by 7 bases and V by 4 bases; bases with no gene match: 10. The V gene's germline CDR1 is LNHDA and CDR2 SQIVND (reference sequence). CDR3 length: 15 amino acids. The CDR3 here is CASSTGTVSGQPQHF. The DNA of the CDR3 is TGTGCCAGTAGTACCGGGACAGTCTCGGGACAGCCCCAGCATTTT. Full variable domain (remainder filled in from reference TRBV19 and TRBJ1-5): DGGITQSPKYLFRKEGQNVTLSCEQNLNHDAMYWYRQDPGQGLRLIYYSQIVNDFQKGDIAEGYSVSREKKESFPLTVTSAQKNPTAFYLCASSTGTVSGQPQHFGDGTRLSIL.

DNA of the CDR3: TGTGCCAGCTCACCGACAGGGGGGCTGAACACTGAAGCTTTCTTT. Protein sequence: CASSPTGGLNTEAFF. The chain uses TRBV18 and TRBJ1-1; TRBD1 agrees at 9 bases. Looked up from germline, CDR1 is KGHSH and CDR2 is LQKENI. The CDR3 is 15 amino acids. V gave up 3 bases and J gave up 0 bases; unmatched junction bases: 2.

This chain connects TRBV5-4 to TRBJ2-5; D possibly matches TRBD1 or TRBD2 (5 bases each). This CDR3 has 13 amino acids. V was cut by 4 bases and J by 3 bases, with 10 bases left in between. Germline loops: CDR1 SGHNT, CDR2 YYREEE (reference sequence). CDR3 residues: CASSRGTEETQYF. As DNA, the CDR3 is TGTGCCAGCAGCCGAGGGACGGAAGAGACCCAGTACTTC. Complete variable domain (other parts from reference TRBV5-4 and TRBJ2-5): ETGVTQSPTHLIKTRGQQVTLRCSSQSGHNTVSWYQQALGQGPQFIFQYYREEENGRGNFPPRFSGLQFPNYSSELNVNALELDDSALYLCASSRGTEETQYFGPGTRLLVL.

J is TRBJ1-2 and V is TRBV6-1; D is possibly TRBD1 (5 bases). The CDR3 is 14 amino acids. The V end was cut by 5 bases, the J end by 4 bases, with 14 bases between. The germline V gene has CDR1 MNHNS and CDR2 SASEGT. The DNA for the CDR3 is TGTGCCAGCAGTCCCACTACAGGTCCCTATGGCTACACCTTC. Its translation is CASSPTTGPYGYTF.

This chain uses TRBV6-1 with TRBJ1-2, with TRBD1 as a possible D gene (6 bases). Germline CDR1 is MNHNS and CDR2 is SASEGT. This CDR3 has 16 residues. Trimming left V 2 bases short and J 2 bases short, with 15 bases between. The CDR3, as DNA: TGTGCCAGCAGTGAAAGATCGGGACAAGCGAACTATGGCTACACCTTC. Translating it yields CASSERSGQANYGYTF.

This clone came up a few times. The CDR3 loop reads CARSPGRRNTEAFF. DNA of the CDR3: TGTGCCAGAAGCCCGGGACGGAGGAACACTGAAGCTTTCTTT. V usage is TRBV5-3 and J usage is TRBJ1-1, with a tentative D call TRBD1 (5 bases). TRBV5-3 is annotated as an ORF whose role is uncertain. The CDR3 runs to 14 residues. V was shortened by 4 bases and J by 1 base, with 11 bases between the two germline ends.

This clone has just one count. This chain uses TRBV10-3 with TRBJ2-7; the match to TRBD2 covers 7 bases. The CDR3 length is 14 residues. CDR1 ENHRY and CDR2 SYGVKD come from the germline V gene. V was pared by 0 bases and J by 3 bases, with 2 bases of the junction left unmatched. The DNA for the CDR3 is TGTGCCATCAGTGAGTCCGGGGGGAACTACGAGCAGTACTTC. This codes for CAISESGGNYEQYF.

The chain combines TRBV29-1 with TRBJ2-5; D gene unclear. Germline V CDR1 and CDR2: SQVTM, ANQGSEA. The V end lost 7 bases, the J end lost 1 base, and 4 bases lay between the germline ends. The CDR3 runs to 10 residues. The CDR3 region has the DNA TGCAGCGACTTCCAAGAGACCCAGTACTTC. This translates into CSDFQETQYF.

Only a few counts were recorded for this clone. This chain uses TRBV2 with TRBJ1-5; weak D call: TRBD1 (6 bases). In germline, CDR1 is SNHLY, CDR2 FYNNEI. Trimming cost V 8 bases and J 5 bases, with 16 bases left between them. The CDR3 contains 14 residues. CDR3 loop: CASRWTAADQPQHF. For the CDR3, the DNA is TGTGCCAGCCGGTGGACAGCAGCAGATCAGCCCCAGCATTTT.

The chain has TRBV4-1 and TRBJ2-7, with D perhaps assigned TRBD1 or TRBD2 (5 bases each). There are 15 residues in the CDR3. CDR1 and CDR2 (germline): MGHRA, YSYEKL. Trimming pared 4 bases from V and 4 bases from J, leaving 17 bases between. CDR3 residues: CASSPAGTRRYEQYF. CDR3 nucleotide sequence: TGCGCCAGCAGCCCAGCCGGGACGCGAAGGTACGAGCAGTACTTC.

The genes are TRBV2 and TRBJ2-5; a possible D gene is TRBD2 (5 bases). The J call could be wrong; TRBJ2-7 is a better fit for the DNA end. CDR1 SNHLY and CDR2 FYNNEI come from the germline V gene. The CDR3 sequence is 14 residues long. The CDR3 coding sequence is TGTGCCAGCAGCAAGGGAGAAATTCTGTACGAGCAGTACTTC. Its translation is CASSKGEILYEQYF.

The chain recombines TRBV6-1 with TRBJ1-1, with D perhaps matching TRBD1 (5 bases). Germline V gives CDR1 MNHNS, CDR2 SASEGT. Trimming pared 3 bases from V and 0 bases from J, leaving 5 bases between. This CDR3 comprises 13 residues. In nucleotides, the CDR3 is TGTGCCAGCAGTGACAGGGTGAACACTGAAGCTTTCTTT. Protein: CASSDRVNTEAFF.

The rearrangement links TRBV19 to TRBJ2-5, with D tentatively TRBD1 or TRBD2 (5 bases each). V lost 3 bases, J lost 4 bases, and 12 bases lay in between. Germline V CDR1 and CDR2: LNHDA, SQIVND (reference sequence). CDR3 length equals 14 residues. As DNA, the CDR3 is TGTGCCAGTAGTATCCAGGGAGTCAGAGAGACCCAGTACTTC. Protein: CASSIQGVRETQYF.

The rearrangement uses TRBV6-6 and TRBJ2-1; 12 bases line up with TRBD2. The CDR3 consists of 15 residues. J gave up 5 bases and V 4 bases, and 3 bases lay outside the gene matches. CDR1 is MNHNY and CDR2 is SVGAGI in the germline V gene (reference sequence). As DNA, the CDR3 is TGTGCCAGCAGTTGGCCTAGCGGGGGGGACAATGAGCAGTTCTTC. Its protein product is CASSWPSGGDNEQFF.

The chain has TRBV12-5 and TRBJ2-2; 11 bases agree with TRBD2. The CDR3 contains 15 residues. Germline CDR1 reads LGHNT; CDR2 reads FRNRAP. V lost 6 bases and J lost 5; bases outside the gene matches: 5. This chain's CDR3 is CASGSGTSGTGELFF. The CDR3 DNA follows: TGTGCTAGTGGGTCCGGGACTAGCGGAACCGGGGAGCTGTTTTTT.

The chain is built from TRBV5-1 and TRBJ1-5; D gene ambiguous. The CDR3 runs 13 residues. Looked up from germline, CDR1 is SGHRS and CDR2 is YFSETQ. V lost 2 bases and J 6 bases, leaving 9 bases between the germline ends. The CDR3 coding sequence is TGCGCCAGCAGCTTAGAAATCGGTCAGCCCCAGCATTTT. Encoded protein: CASSLEIGQPQHF.

The V and J genes are TRBV7-9 and TRBJ1-1; possibly TRBD1 for D (6 bases). V dropped 11 bases and J dropped 1 base, with 11 bases sitting between them. The CDR3 has 12 amino acids. Germline CDR1 and CDR2: SEHNR and FQNEAQ (reference sequence). The CDR3 spells CASNRENTEAFF. The CDR3 nucleotides read TGTGCCTCCAACAGGGAGAACACTGAAGCTTTCTTT. The variable domain in full, completed from reference TRBV7-9 and TRBJ1-1, reads DTGVSQNPRHKITKRGQNVTFRCDPISEHNRLYWYRQTLGQGPEFLTYFQNEAQLEKSRLLSDRFSAERPKGSFSTLEIQRTEQGDSAMYLCASNRENTEAFFGQGTRLTVV.